These 6 T cell receptor beta chains share one sample of origin, sequenced in a study of shared clonotypes between healthy human individuals (dated by TCRdb to the early 2020s). Libraries were made using the immunoSEQ multiplex PCR assay. In its TCRdb copy, this immuneACCESS table keeps in-frame sequences only and misses some clones. Where compared with another copy, unresolved V genes explain less than half of these, and the others have no known cause. The sample table lists about 870,000 clones, approximately 92% of them with a count of one. 24% of the sample is held by the ten biggest clonotypes. CD8 naive samples were CD45RO-negative cells positively selected for CCR7, giving a CD45RA+CCR7+ population that excluded TemRA cells. The specimen sequenced was naive CD8+ T cells sorted from blood. What the cell subset or site label conveys for this sample: CD45RA+CCR7+. All receptors derive from a man aged 25-45 years in good health.

The chain uses TRBV5-8 and TRBJ1-1; D remains ambiguous. The CDR3 contains 17 residues. V was clipped by 6 bases and J by 0 bases, with 21 bases between them. Germline assignment: CDR1 SGHTS and CDR2 YDEGEE. CDR3 amino acids: CASKQSMVRRMNTEAFF. In DNA form, the CDR3 reads TGTGCCAGCAAGCAGTCTATGGTCCGAAGAATGAACACTGAAGCTTTCTTT.

The rearrangement uses TRBV11-2 and TRBJ2-3, with D unresolved. CDR3 size: 16 residues. V was trimmed by 3 bases and J by 2 bases, leaving 15 bases between them. The germline V gene has CDR1 SGHAT and CDR2 FQNNGV. As DNA, the CDR3 is TGTGCCAGCAGCTTGTACACACAGTCCCACACAGATACGCAGTATTTT. The encoded protein is CASSLYTQSHTDTQYF. Based on the CDR3 plus reference TRBV11-2 and TRBJ2-3, the full variable domain is EAGVAQSPRYKIIEKRQSVAFWCNPISGHATLYWYQQILGQGPKLLIQFQNNGVVDDSQLPKDRFSAERLKGVDSTLKIQPAKLEDSAVYLCASSLYTQSHTDTQYFGPGTRLTVL.

Concerning this clone: This same CDR3 is encoded by further DNA sequences in the sample. The rearrangement links TRBV27 to TRBJ2-1; 14 bases map to TRBD2. V was pared by 5 bases and J by 7 bases, with 4 bases of the junction left unmatched. In germline, CDR1 is MNHEY, CDR2 SMNVEV (reference sequence). The CDR3 is made up of 15 amino acids. DNA of the CDR3: TGTGCCAGCAGTCTCGGGACTAGCGGGAGTAATGAGCAGTTCTTC. It specifies CASSLGTSGSNEQFF.

V gene TRBV30 combines with J gene TRBJ1-4; 8 positions agree with TRBD1. The CDR3 runs 12 residues. After removal of 0 bases from V and 12 bases from J, the junction contained 3 bases not matched to a gene. Germline-derived CDR1 and CDR2 are GTSNPN and SVGIG (reference sequence). The CDR3 is CAWSVTGVELFF. The CDR3 region has the DNA TGTGCCTGGAGTGTGACAGGGGTAGAACTGTTTTTT.

The chain carries TRBV7-9 and TRBJ1-1; D not certain. The CDR3 has 15 amino acids. The V end lost 2 bases, the J end lost 8 bases, and 18 bases lay between the germline ends. Germline V lookup: CDR1 SEHNR, CDR2 FQNEAQ (reference sequence). The DNA for the CDR3 is TGTGCCAGCAGCTTAAGTAATATAGAGGGCCCCGAAGCTTTCTTT. This sequence encodes CASSLSNIEGPEAFF.

The rearrangement uses TRBV19 and TRBJ2-7; D ambiguous. Germline CDR1 LNHDA, CDR2 SQIVND (reference sequence). The CDR3 loop spans 12 amino acids. The germline V and J ends were trimmed by 7 bases and 3 bases, with 10 bases remaining between them. CDR3 residues: CASMSVDYEQYF. For the CDR3, the DNA is TGTGCCAGTATGTCAGTTGACTACGAGCAGTACTTC.